This TCR beta chain was sequenced during a study of molecular identifiers for immune sequencing clone quantification. Broader study findings: Highly expanded clone sizes could be underestimated by identical TCR molecules that share a barcode.

Libraries from naive CD8 cells were generated from approximately 20,000 to 1,000,000 sorted cells (with 10%, 30% or 50% RNA). TCRdb passed the PCR reads through MiXCR, listing each CDR3 protein once. The sample holds hundreds of thousands of distinct CDR3 sequences, just under 20% seen once. Points on this clonotype: The antigen is unknown.

The sequenced material came from naive CD8+ T cells from blood, with Jurkat cell RNA spiked in. Noted subset: FACS-sorted CD8+CD4-CCR7+CD45RA+ naive T cells. This sequence originates from a human donor in good health. Some libraries in this study had Jurkat cell RNA spiked in.

The DNA for the CDR3 is TGCGCCACCTGGACTAGCGGGGGGGCCAGGAACACCGGGGAGCTGTTTTTT. Translation gives CATWTSGGARNTGELFF. This chain uses TRBV4-1 with TRBJ2-2, with 15 nucleotides matching TRBD2. CDR1 and CDR2 from the germline V gene are MGHRA and YSYEKL. V trimming: 10 bases; J trimming: 1 base; junction bases outside the gene matches: 7. The CDR3 sequence is 17 residues long.